The rows below give T cell receptor beta chains drawn from one sample of a study of blood T cell repertoires in COVID-19. Sequenced by immunoSEQ multiplex PCR; TCRdb stores in-frame clones only, minus some. This sample has 150,000 to 200,000 clones; around four fifths occur once, and the top ten carry roughly 20%. Sequencing was done on a sample of peripheral blood. These TCRs come from a woman older than 75 with acute or convalescent COVID-19. CDR3s include the opening cysteine and the closing phenylalanine or tryptophan. The D gene is left open where the match is weak. Not every row has a clone size; where given, it reads once, few, many or a size class.

TRBV6-2/TRBV6-3,-,TRBD1,TRBJ1-5,CASSSGQLSNQPQHF,TGTGCCAGCAGTTCGGGACAGCTTAGCAATCAGCCCCAGCATTTT
TRBV5-6,-,-,TRBJ2-7,CASSRPAVGSREQYF,TGTGCCAGCAGCCGCCCGGCGGTTGGGTCTCGGGAGCAGTACTTC
TRBV29-1,-,-,TRBJ2-1,CSVASPSSYNEQFF,TGCAGCGTTGCTAGCCCGTCCTCCTACAATGAGCAGTTCTTC
TRBV24-1,-,TRBD2,TRBJ2-1,CATSDSLPGLALHEQFF,TGTGCCACCAGTGACTCCCTACCGGGACTAGCTCTCCATGAGCAGTTCTTC
TRBV2,-,TRBD2,TRBJ2-1,CASYKPSGSSYNEQFF,TGTGCCAGCTATAAACCTAGCGGGAGTTCCTACAATGAGCAGTTCTTC
TRBV7-2,-,-,TRBJ1-6,CASSIQGRDSPLHF,TGTGCCAGCAGCATTCAGGGGAGGGATTCACCCCTCCACTTT
TRBV9,few,TRBD1,TRBJ1-2,CASGRTGQGYTF,TGTGCCAGCGGCCGGACAGGGCAAGGCTACACCTTC
TRBV5-1,-,TRBD1,TRBJ1-4,CASSSTGDEKLFF,TGCGCCAGCAGCTCTACAGGGGATGAAAAACTGTTTTTT
TRBV5-1,-,TRBD1,TRBJ2-7,CASSLTRQGIGEQYF,TGCGCCAGCAGCTTGACCCGACAGGGGATCGGAGAGCAGTACTTC
TRBV2,-,-,TRBJ2-3,CASSPEGAGTQYF,TGTGCCAGCAGCCCGGAAGGGGCAGGGACGCAGTATTTT
TRBV5-1,-,-,TRBJ2-6,CASSGGQFSGANVLTF,TGCGCCAGCAGCGGCGGACAGTTCTCTGGGGCCAACGTCCTGACTTTC
TRBV2,-,-,TRBJ2-7,CASSAEPVSTSYEQYF,TGTGCCAGCAGCGCGGAACCGGTCTCAACCTCCTACGAGCAGTACTTC
TRBV6-2/TRBV6-3,once,-,TRBJ2-5,CASSYAGGMGETQYF,TGTGCCAGCAGTTACGCTGGCGGGATGGGAGAGACCCAGTACTTC
TRBV29-1,-,TRBD1,TRBJ2-1,CSALRDRDYNEQFF,TGCAGCGCCCTCCGGGACAGGGACTACAATGAGCAGTTCTTC
TRBV11-2,-,TRBD2,TRBJ2-1,CASSLRAATSGYNEQFF,TGTGCCAGCAGCTTAAGGGCCGCGACTAGCGGATACAATGAGCAGTTCTTC
TRBV10-3,-,-,TRBJ1-2,CAISRQTGSVGNYGYTF,TGTGCCATCAGTAGGCAGACAGGCTCGGTAGGAAACTATGGCTACACCTTC
TRBV7-9,many,-,TRBJ2-7,CASSFLGGPYEQYF,TGTGCCAGCAGCTTTCTGGGGGGTCCGTACGAGCAGTACTTC
TRBV7-2,-,-,TRBJ1-2,CASSLDGLDYGYTF,TGTGCCAGCAGCTTAGACGGACTTGACTATGGCTACACCTTC
TRBV6-4,-,TRBD2,TRBJ2-3,CASSETSGRSDTQYF,TGTGCCAGCAGTGAGACTAGCGGGAGGTCAGATACGCAGTATTTT
TRBV4-3,-,-,TRBJ1-6,CASSQDAVYSPLHF,TGCGCCAGCAGCCAAGATGCGGTTTATTCACCCCTCCACTTT
TRBV24-1,-,TRBD2,TRBJ2-1,CATSDPTSGRAGNEQFF,TGTGCCACCAGTGACCCGACTAGCGGGAGGGCCGGGAATGAGCAGTTCTTC
TRBV6-5,-,TRBD2,TRBJ2-7,CASTLTSGSIEQYF,TGTGCCAGCACCCTAACTAGCGGGAGTATCGAGCAGTACTTC
TRBV19,-,-,TRBJ2-1,CASSIMEHNEQFF,TGTGCCAGTAGTATAATGGAGCACAATGAGCAGTTCTTC
TRBV7-8,-,-,TRBJ2-3,CASSPTYSIADTQYF,TGTGCCAGCAGCCCAACGTATAGCATCGCAGATACGCAGTATTTT
TRBV10-1,-,-,TRBJ2-2,CASSEFRSAGELFF,TGCGCCAGCAGTGAATTTCGGTCGGCCGGGGAGCTGTTTTTT
TRBV4-2,-,-,TRBJ2-1,CASSPGRSYNEQFF,TGTGCCAGCAGCCCGGGGAGGTCCTACAATGAGCAGTTCTTC
TRBV7-9,-,-,TRBJ1-1,CASTHGGGTEAFF,TGTGCCAGCACCCACGGGGGTGGGACTGAAGCTTTCTTT
TRBV5-1,-,TRBD1,TRBJ2-7,CASSARDRGYEQYF,TGCGCCAGCAGCGCCCGGGACAGGGGCTACGAGCAGTACTTC
TRBV3-1/TRBV3-2,once,-,TRBJ2-2,CASSSRGELFF,TGTGCCAGCAGCTCCCGGGGGGAGCTGTTTTTT
TRBV12-3/TRBV12-4,-,-,TRBJ1-6,CASTGAFNSPLHF,TGTGCCAGCACAGGGGCTTTTAATTCACCCCTCCACTTT
TRBV14,-,TRBD1,TRBJ2-4,CASSRGQGRHIQYF,TGTGCCAGCAGCCGCGGACAGGGTCGACACATTCAGTACTTC
TRBV5-1,-,-,TRBJ2-7,CASGTSTGTYEQYF,TGCGCCAGCGGCACCTCGACGGGAACCTACGAGCAGTACTTC
TRBV7-2,-,TRBD1,TRBJ2-7,CALGTGPYEQYF,TGTGCCCTCGGGACAGGTCCCTACGAGCAGTACTTC
TRBV7-9,-,-,TRBJ1-5,CASSLGGAGSNQPQHF,TGTGCCAGCAGCTTGGGAGGGGCAGGTAGCAATCAGCCCCAGCATTTT
TRBV29-1,-,-,TRBJ1-4,CSAQQSLNEKLFF,TGCAGCGCCCAACAGTCTCTTAATGAAAAACTGTTTTTT
TRBV4-1,-,-,TRBJ2-7,CASSPSPGVVLYEQYF,TGCGCCAGCAGCCCATCCCCGGGGGTGGTGTTGTACGAGCAGTACTTC
TRBV19,-,-,TRBJ1-6,CASSKGLNSPLHF,TGTGCCAGTAGTAAGGGGCTTAATTCACCCCTCCACTTT